This TCR beta chain appears in the sequencing data of a study of tumor-infiltrating lymphocytes in localized non-small cell lung cancer. Study background: From each patient, both tumor and uninvolved lung, non-adjacent to tumor, were sampled.

TCRdb keeps only in-frame clones here, not all; method: immunoSEQ multiplex PCR. The sample shows around 7,400 clones, approximately 80% of them seen only once. Study outcomes and limitations: Not all patients were TCR sequenced, owing to tissue quantity.

Comment on this clone: The antigen remains unidentified.

The TCR was taken from a human donor with non-small cell lung cancer. Sequencing was carried out using uninvolved lung tissue not adjacent to the tumor.

The CDR3 DNA follows: TGTGCCAGCAGCTTAACCCCGACAGACAACCGCTATGGCTACACCTTC. Protein: CASSLTPTDNRYGYTF. The rearrangement uses TRBV7-3 and TRBJ1-2, with D possibly matching TRBD1 (5 bases). This CDR3 has 16 amino acids. CDR1 and CDR2 from the germline V gene are SGHTA and FQGTGA. V lost 0 bases and J 4 bases, leaving 15 bases between the germline ends.